These T cell receptor beta chains were read from a single sample in a study of blood T cell repertoires in COVID-19. Generated by immunoSEQ multiplex PCR, the TCRdb table keeps only in-frame clones and is missing some. This table holds tens of thousands of clones, approximately 90% found once. Sequenced material: peripheral blood. All receptors come from a man aged 50 to 59 with active or convalescent COVID-19. The CDR3 runs from the conserved cysteine through the conserved F or W. A D gene is named only where the DNA matches it firmly. The size of a clone is reported for some rows only, either as once, few or many, or as a class for expanded clones.

>.|TRBV6-5|TRBJ1-2|15|.
CASRSLGEGNYGYTF
TGTGCCAGCAGGTCACTGGGGGAGGGTAACTATGGCTACACCTTC
>.|TRBV18|TRBJ2-3|15|TRBD1
CASSPGQGTTDTQYF
TGTGCCAGCTCACCGGGACAGGGCACCACAGATACGCAGTATTTT
>.|TRBV6-5|TRBJ1-1|13|.
CASVQPQGTEAFF
TGTGCCAGCGTACAACCCCAGGGGACTGAAGCTTTCTTT
>once|TRBV3-1/TRBV3-2|TRBJ2-5|16|TRBD2
CASSQSASGSVETQYF
TGTGCCAGCAGCCAATCAGCTAGCGGGAGTGTAGAGACCCAGTACTTC
>.|TRBV7-8|TRBJ1-5|15|TRBD1
CASSEGTGLNQPQHF
TGTGCCAGCAGCGAAGGGACAGGCCTCAATCAGCCCCAGCATTTT
>.|TRBV29-1|TRBJ2-3|13|TRBD1
CSARQGGTDTQYF
TGCAGCGCCCGACAGGGGGGTACAGATACGCAGTATTTT
>.|TRBV28|TRBJ2-4|17|TRBD1
CASSSKTGGLAKNIQYF
TGTGCCAGCAGTTCTAAGACAGGGGGCTTAGCCAAAAACATTCAGTACTTC
>.|TRBV6-5|TRBJ2-5|11|.
CASRQSETQYF
TGTGCCAGCAGACAGAGTGAGACCCAGTACTTC
>.|TRBV6-1|TRBJ2-2|17|TRBD2
CASSVRNLAGGPGELFF
TGTGCCAGCAGTGTACGGAATCTAGCGGGGGGGCCCGGGGAGCTGTTTTTT
>.|TRBV2|TRBJ1-6|15|TRBD1
CASRPQTGADSPLHF
TGTGCCAGCAGGCCCCAGACAGGGGCCGATTCACCCCTCCACTTT
>.|TRBV28|TRBJ2-1|17|TRBD2
CASSSYGTSGRNNEQFF
TGTGCCAGCAGTTCCTACGGGACTAGCGGGAGAAACAATGAGCAGTTCTTC
>.|TRBV10-3|TRBJ1-1|17|.
CAISESAGVVMYTEAFF
TGTGCCATCAGTGAGTCTGCGGGGGTCGTAATGTACACTGAAGCTTTCTTT
>.|TRBV6-6|TRBJ2-7|14|.
CASSYARGSYEQYF
TGTGCCAGCAGTTACGCAAGGGGATCCTACGAGCAGTACTTC
>.|TRBV3-1/TRBV3-2|TRBJ1-1|15|TRBD1
CASSQADRGNTEAFF
TGTGCCAGCAGCCAAGCGGACAGGGGGAACACTGAAGCTTTCTTT
>.|TRBV6-2/TRBV6-3|TRBJ2-2|16|.
CASSYIPQTNTGELFF
TGTGCCAGCAGTTACATCCCACAGACAAACACCGGGGAGCTGTTTTTT
>.|TRBV30|TRBJ1-6|16|TRBD1
CAWSVPPGQGVSPLHF
TGTGCCTGGAGTGTACCCCCGGGACAGGGCGTTTCACCCCTCCACTTT
>.|TRBV10-3|TRBJ2-1|14|.
CAISVSEVLLEQFF
TGTGCCATCAGTGTAAGTGAGGTTTTGCTTGAGCAGTTCTTC
>once|TRBV10-3|TRBJ2-1|15|TRBD2
CAISERSGGADEQFF
TGTGCCATCAGTGAGAGGAGCGGGGGGGCTGATGAGCAGTTCTTC
>.|TRBV19|TRBJ1-1|14|TRBD1
CASRPGQGIGEAFF
TGTGCCAGTAGACCGGGACAGGGTATCGGTGAAGCTTTCTTT
>.|TRBV7-2|TRBJ2-3|15|TRBD2
CASSQGLAGADTQYF
TGTGCCAGCAGCCAGGGACTAGCGGGGGCGGATACGCAGTATTTT
>.|TRBV14|TRBJ2-6|16|.
CASSQVTSSGANVLTF
TGTGCCAGCAGCCAAGTTACAAGCTCTGGGGCCAACGTCCTGACTTTC
>few|TRBV30|TRBJ2-1|15|.
CAWSVGTSTIGEQFF
TGTGCCTGGAGTGTCGGGACTTCTACCATAGGGGAGCAGTTCTTC
>.|TRBV5-1|TRBJ1-6|15|.
CASSLDTGSNSPLHF
TGCGCCAGCAGCTTGGATACAGGCTCTAATTCACCCCTCCACTTT
>.|TRBV9|TRBJ1-4|15|TRBD1
CASSARDSSNEKLFF
TGTGCCAGCAGCGCAAGGGACAGTTCTAATGAAAAACTGTTTTTT
>.|TRBV5-6|TRBJ2-7|12|.
CASSLTGIEQYF
TGTGCCAGCAGCTTGACCGGGATCGAGCAGTACTTC
>.|TRBV7-8|TRBJ1-1|15|TRBD1
CASSRRDSRNTEAFF
TGTGCCAGCAGCCGGAGGGACAGTAGGAACACTGAAGCTTTCTTT
>.|TRBV24-1|TRBJ1-2|14|TRBD1
CATSRQGQGYGYTF
TGTGCCACCAGTCGGCAGGGACAGGGCTATGGCTACACCTTC
>.|TRBV30|TRBJ2-4|16|TRBD2
CAWSVGLAGGGDIQYF
TGTGCCTGGAGTGTAGGACTAGCGGGAGGTGGGGACATTCAGTACTTC
>.|TRBV29-1|TRBJ2-7|13|.
CSVCREGWGEQYF
TGCAGCGTTTGCCGTGAGGGTTGGGGCGAGCAGTACTTC
>.|TRBV2|TRBJ2-5|16|TRBD2
CASSEAGGARLLTQYF
TGTGCCAGCAGTGAAGCCGGGGGGGCGCGACTGCTCACCCAGTACTTC
>.|TRBV20-1|TRBJ1-5|13|.
CSASWQSNQPQHF
TGCAGTGCTAGTTGGCAGAGCAATCAGCCCCAGCATTTT
>.|TRBV11-3|TRBJ2-1|12|.
CASSKSGAEQFF
TGTGCCAGCAGCAAGTCAGGGGCCGAGCAGTTCTTC
>.|TRBV5-6|TRBJ2-6|17|TRBD1
CASSRGTGRTGANVLTF
TGTGCCAGCAGCCGAGGGACAGGGAGGACTGGGGCCAACGTCCTGACTTTC
>.|TRBV7-2|TRBJ1-6|17|.
CASSFQGADSYNSPLHF
TGTGCCAGCAGCTTCCAAGGGGCGGACTCCTATAATTCACCCCTCCACTTT
>.|TRBV5-1|TRBJ1-2|18|TRBD1
CASSSLAGGGERNYGYTF
TGCGCCAGCAGCTCACTTGCAGGGGGCGGGGAACGTAACTATGGCTACACCTTC
>.|TRBV27|TRBJ2-1|15|TRBD1
CASTVGQGADNEQFF
TGTGCCAGCACCGTAGGACAGGGGGCCGACAATGAGCAGTTCTTC
>.|TRBV12-5|TRBJ1-2|14|TRBD1
CASGLKRQGIGYTF
TGTGCTAGTGGTTTGAAACGACAGGGTATTGGCTACACCTTC
>.|TRBV5-1|TRBJ1-6|15|.
CASSLFPGANSPLHF
TGCGCCAGCAGCTTGTTTCCGGGAGCTAATTCACCCCTCCACTTT
>few|TRBV5-1|TRBJ2-2|14|.
CASSLVQYTGELFF
TGCGCCAGCAGCTTGGTCCAGTACACCGGGGAGCTGTTTTTT
>.|TRBV10-3|TRBJ1-1|13|TRBD1
CAISGQGDTEAFF
TGTGCCATCAGTGGACAGGGAGACACTGAAGCTTTCTTT
>.|TRBV3-1/TRBV3-2|TRBJ2-2|22|TRBD1
CASSQGWNWGRGRGWNTGELFF
TGTGCCAGCAGCCAAGGATGGAACTGGGGCAGGGGGCGAGGGTGGAACACCGGGGAGCTGTTTTTT
>few|TRBV30|TRBJ1-6|15|.
CAWSARVPPDSPLHF
TGTGCCTGGAGTGCCAGGGTTCCCCCAGACTCACCCCTCCACTTT